This TCR beta chain was retrieved from a study of CD8+ T cells in alopecia areata. CDR3 size: 15 residues. Germline V gene data show CDR1 as MGHRA and CDR2 as YSYEKL. The V and J ends lost 1 base and 2 bases, in that order; junction bases with no gene match: 4. In regard to this clone: What it recognizes is unknown.

Extraction and reverse transcription of RNA yielded cDNA as the sequencing template. Sequencing used immunoSEQ multiplex PCR; TCRdb keeps in-frame clones, though not all of them. The table lists roughly 140,000 clones, roughly 46% of them singletons. Study conclusions and caveats: Sharing of TCRs across patients appeared less clear than in mice, possibly for HLA-related reasons. Resident alphabeta T-cell populations of normal skin are likewise subject to sequencing in scalp samples.

J is TRBJ1-2 and V is TRBV4-1; 7 bases map to TRBD1. The receptor was isolated from a human donor with alopecia areata. The input for sequencing was CD4+ T cells sorted from blood, taken at week 0. CDR3 nucleotides: TGCGCCAGCAGCCAAGGACAGGGTAGGAACTATGGCTACACCTTC. It translates to CASSQGQGRNYGYTF.